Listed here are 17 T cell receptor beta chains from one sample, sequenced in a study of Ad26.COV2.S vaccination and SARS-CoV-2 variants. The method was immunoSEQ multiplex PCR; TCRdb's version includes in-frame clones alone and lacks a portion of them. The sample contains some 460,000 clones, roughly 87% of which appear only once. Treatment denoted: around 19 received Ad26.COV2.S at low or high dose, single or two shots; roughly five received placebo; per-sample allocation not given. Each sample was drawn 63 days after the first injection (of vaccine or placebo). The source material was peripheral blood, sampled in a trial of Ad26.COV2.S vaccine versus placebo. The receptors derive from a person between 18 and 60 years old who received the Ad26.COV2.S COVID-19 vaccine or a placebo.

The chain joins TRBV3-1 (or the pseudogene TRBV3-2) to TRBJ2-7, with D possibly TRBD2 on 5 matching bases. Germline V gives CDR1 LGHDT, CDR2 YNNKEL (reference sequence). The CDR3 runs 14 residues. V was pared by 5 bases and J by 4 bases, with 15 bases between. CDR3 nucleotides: TGTGCCAGCAGCTCCACCTCACTAGGGTACGAGCAGTACTTC. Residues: CASSSTSLGYEQYF.

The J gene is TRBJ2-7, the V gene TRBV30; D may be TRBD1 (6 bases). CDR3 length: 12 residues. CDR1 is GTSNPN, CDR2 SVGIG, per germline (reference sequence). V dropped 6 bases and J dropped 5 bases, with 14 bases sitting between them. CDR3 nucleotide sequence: TGTGCCTGTAACCAGGGACACGACGAGCAGTACTTC. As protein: CACNQGHDEQYF.

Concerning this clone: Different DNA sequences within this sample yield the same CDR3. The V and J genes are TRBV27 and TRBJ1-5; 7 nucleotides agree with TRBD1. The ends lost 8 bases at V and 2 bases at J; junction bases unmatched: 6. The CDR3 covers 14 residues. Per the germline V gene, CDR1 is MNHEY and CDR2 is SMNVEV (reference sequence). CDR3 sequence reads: CASSPQGGNQPQHF. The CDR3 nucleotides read TGTGCCAGCTCCCCTCAGGGGGGCAATCAGCCCCAGCATTTT.

The CDR3 coding sequence is TGCAGCGTTGGGTCTTGGCTCGGCGAGCAGTACTTC. Protein sequence: CSVGSWLGEQYF. The rearrangement joins TRBV29-1 to TRBJ2-7; D gene unclear. Germline V gene sequence: CDR1 SQVTM, CDR2 ANQGSEA. V was clipped by 4 bases and J by 6 bases, with 13 bases between them. This CDR3 comprises 12 residues.

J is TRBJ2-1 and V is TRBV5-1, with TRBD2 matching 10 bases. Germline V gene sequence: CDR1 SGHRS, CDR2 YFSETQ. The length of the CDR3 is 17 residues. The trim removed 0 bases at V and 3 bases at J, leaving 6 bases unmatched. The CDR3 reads CASSLAQLAGIYNEQFF. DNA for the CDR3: TGCGCCAGCAGCTTGGCCCAACTAGCGGGGATCTACAATGAGCAGTTCTTC.

The CDR3 sequence is CASSLVSYSNTGELFF. CDR3 coding DNA: TGTGCCAGCAGCTTGGTCTCCTACTCGAACACCGGGGAGCTGTTTTTT. The J gene is TRBJ2-2, the V gene TRBV5-4; D is undetermined. CDR3 length: 16 residues. Germline-derived CDR1 and CDR2 are SGHNT and YYREEE (reference sequence). The ends were cut back, 0 bases at V and 0 bases at J, with 9 bases in the middle. Filled out from reference TRBV5-4 and TRBJ2-2, the complete variable domain reads ETGVTQSPTHLIKTRGQQVTLRCSSQSGHNTVSWYQQALGQGPQFIFQYYREEENGRGNFPPRFSGLQFPNYSSELNVNALELDDSALYLCASSLVSYSNTGELFFGEGSRLTVL.

The CDR3 DNA sequence: TGTGCCAGCAGCTTATCATGGGCTGCAGGAGGTGAAAAACTGTTTTTT. Residues: CASSLSWAAGGEKLFF. The genes are TRBV7-8 and TRBJ1-4; no reliable D call. The CDR3 contains 16 residues. Trimming stripped 2 bases from V and 7 bases from J, with 17 bases between. Germline V gene sequence: CDR1 SGHVS, CDR2 FQNEAQ.

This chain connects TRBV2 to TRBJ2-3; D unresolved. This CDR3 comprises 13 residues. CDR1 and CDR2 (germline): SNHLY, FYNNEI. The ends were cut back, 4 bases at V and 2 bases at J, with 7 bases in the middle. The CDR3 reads CASSVRYTDTQYF. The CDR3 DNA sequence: TGTGCCAGCAGTGTCAGATACACAGATACGCAGTATTTT.

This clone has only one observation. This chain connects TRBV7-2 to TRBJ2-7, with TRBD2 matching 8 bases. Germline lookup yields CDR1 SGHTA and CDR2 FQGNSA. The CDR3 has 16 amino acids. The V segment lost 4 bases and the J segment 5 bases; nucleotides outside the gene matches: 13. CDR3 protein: CASSSAGRANVDEQYF. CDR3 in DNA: TGTGCCAGCAGCTCCGCCGGGAGGGCAAACGTCGACGAGCAGTACTTC.

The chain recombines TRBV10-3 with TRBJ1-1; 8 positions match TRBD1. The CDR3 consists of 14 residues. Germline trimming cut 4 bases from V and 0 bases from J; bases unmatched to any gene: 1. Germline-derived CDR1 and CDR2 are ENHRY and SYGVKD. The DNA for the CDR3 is TGTGCCATCAGTGCGACAGGGGTGAACACTGAAGCTTTCTTT. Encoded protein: CAISATGVNTEAFF.

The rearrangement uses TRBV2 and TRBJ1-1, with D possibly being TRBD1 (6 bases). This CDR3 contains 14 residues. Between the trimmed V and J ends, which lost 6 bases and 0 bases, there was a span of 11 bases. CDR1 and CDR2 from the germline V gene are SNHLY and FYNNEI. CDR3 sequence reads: CASRSTGLNTEAFF. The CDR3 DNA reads TGTGCCAGCAGGTCGACAGGCTTGAACACTGAAGCTTTCTTT.

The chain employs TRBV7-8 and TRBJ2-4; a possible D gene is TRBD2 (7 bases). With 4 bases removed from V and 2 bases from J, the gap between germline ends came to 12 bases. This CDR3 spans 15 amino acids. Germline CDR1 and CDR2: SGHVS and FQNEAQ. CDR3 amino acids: CASSSEGGTKNIQYF. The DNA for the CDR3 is TGTGCCAGCAGCTCGGAGGGGGGGACCAAAAACATTCAGTACTTC.

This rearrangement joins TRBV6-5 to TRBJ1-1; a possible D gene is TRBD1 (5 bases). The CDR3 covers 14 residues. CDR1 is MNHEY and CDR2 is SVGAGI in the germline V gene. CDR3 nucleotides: TGTGTCTCAGAGAGACAGATTACGAACACTGAAGCTTTCTTT. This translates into CVSERQITNTEAFF.

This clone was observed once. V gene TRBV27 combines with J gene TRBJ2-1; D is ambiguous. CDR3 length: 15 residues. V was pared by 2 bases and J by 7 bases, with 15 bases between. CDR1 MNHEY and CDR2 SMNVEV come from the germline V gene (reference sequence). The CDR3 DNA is TGTGCCAGCAGTTTAACGTGGTTAGGGTTGAATGAGCAGTTCTTC. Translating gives CASSLTWLGLNEQFF.

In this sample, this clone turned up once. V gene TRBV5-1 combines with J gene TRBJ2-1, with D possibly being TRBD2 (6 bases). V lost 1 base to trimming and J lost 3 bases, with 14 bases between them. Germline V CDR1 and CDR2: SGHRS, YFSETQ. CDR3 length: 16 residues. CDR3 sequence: CASSLWALEGYNEQFF. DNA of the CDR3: TGCGCCAGCAGCTTGTGGGCCTTGGAGGGCTACAATGAGCAGTTCTTC.

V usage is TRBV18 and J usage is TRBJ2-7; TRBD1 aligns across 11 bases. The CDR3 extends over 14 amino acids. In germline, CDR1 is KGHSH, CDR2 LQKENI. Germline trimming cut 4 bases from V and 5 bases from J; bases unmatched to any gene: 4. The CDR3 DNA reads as TGTGCCAGCTCACATGGACAGGGGGCCGACGAGCAGTACTTC. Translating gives CASSHGQGADEQYF.

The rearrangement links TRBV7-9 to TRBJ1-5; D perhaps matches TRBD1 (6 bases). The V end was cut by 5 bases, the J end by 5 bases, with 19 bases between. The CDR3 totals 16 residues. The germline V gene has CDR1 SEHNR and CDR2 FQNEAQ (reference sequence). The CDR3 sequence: CASSPTGKGNHQPQHF. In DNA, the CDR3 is TGTGCCAGCAGCCCCACAGGGAAAGGGAACCATCAGCCCCAGCATTTT. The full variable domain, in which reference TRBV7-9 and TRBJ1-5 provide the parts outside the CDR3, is DTGVSQNPRHKITKRGQNVTFRCDPISEHNRLYWYRQTLGQGPEFLTYFQNEAQLEKSRLLSDRFSAERPKGSFSTLEIQRTEQGDSAMYLCASSPTGKGNHQPQHFGDGTRLSIL.